This TCR beta chain appears in the sequencing data of a study of blood T cell repertoires in COVID-19. Across the whole study: Collection of acute and convalescent COVID-19 samples took place in the United States, Italy and Spain. PBMCs, B-cell-depleted T cells, or T cells provided the cDNA or gDNA that made up the material.

Trimming removed 0 bases from V and 9 bases from J, with 14 bases in between. Germline loops: CDR1 MNHNY, CDR2 SVGAGI (reference sequence). CDR3 length: 14 amino acids. Per the study methods: Scientists estimated how many nucleated cells there were by amplifying reference gene primers. Libraries were prepared by immunoSEQ multiplex PCR; TCRdb keeps only in-frame clonotypes and omits some of them. The V and J calls and the clone size are those of that table, but D and trimming were determined from the DNA. The profile covers some 130,000 clones, with roughly 86% appearing a single time and over 3.5% taken by the ten largest.

This sequence joins TRBV6-6 and TRBJ2-5; D not resolved. This receptor was taken from a woman aged 60-70 years with acute or convalescent COVID-19. Sequencing input: peripheral blood. The chain's CDR3 is CASSYSRIGVAQYF. In nucleotides, the CDR3 is TGTGCCAGCAGTTACTCGAGAATAGGAGTGGCCCAGTACTTC.